Following are 10 T cell receptor beta chains from one sample sequenced in a study of T cells in localized non-small cell lung cancer. Some clones are missing from TCRdb's copy, which holds only in-frame ones; the method was immunoSEQ multiplex PCR. Here the sample spans tens of thousands of clones, roughly nine tenths being singletons. The sample consisted of peripheral blood, taken before any cancer treatment. These receptors were collected from a woman aged 40-69 years with stage I lung adenocarcinoma.

As concerns this clone: The sample holds other DNA sequences that translate to the same CDR3. This chain uses TRBV4-3 with TRBJ2-7; TRBD1 is a possible D gene (6 bases). V was pared by 0 bases and J by 2 bases, with 8 bases between. The CDR3 contains 14 residues. Germline V lookup: CDR1 LGHNA, CDR2 YSLEER. The CDR3 DNA is TGCGCCAGCAGCCAAGATCAGGGGCCCTACGAGCAGTACTTC. Its translation is CASSQDQGPYEQYF.

This clone was recorded a few times. This chain uses TRBV10-3 with TRBJ2-7, with D possibly matching TRBD2 (6 bases). The CDR3 consists of 14 residues. V was shortened by 10 bases and J by 0 bases, with 16 bases between the two germline ends. Per germline, CDR1 ENHRY and CDR2 SYGVKD. The DNA of the CDR3 is TGTGCCACCGACGGGCCCGGGGGCTCCTACGAGCAGTACTTC. Translation gives CATDGPGGSYEQYF.

This chain joins TRBV5-6 and TRBJ2-6, with D hard to call. Germline lookup yields CDR1 SGHDT and CDR2 YYEEEE. This CDR3 region has 15 residues. Trimming pared 3 bases from V and 0 bases from J, leaving 7 bases between. The CDR3 DNA is TGTGCCAGCAGCTATAAGAGCTCTGGGGCCAACGTCCTGACTTTC. Residues: CASSYKSSGANVLTF.

This chain joins TRBV9 and TRBJ1-3; D is ambiguous. V was pared by 1 base and J by 0 bases, with 5 bases between. Germline V gene lookup returns CDR1 SGDLS and CDR2 YYNGEE. This CDR3 is 14 amino acids long. The CDR3 protein is CASSVSGSGNTIYF. The DNA for the CDR3 is TGTGCCAGCAGCGTATCAGGCTCTGGAAACACCATATATTTT.

The V gene is TRBV5-5, the J gene TRBJ1-2; possible D gene TRBD1, 6 bases. V was clipped by 2 bases and J by 1 base, with 12 bases between them. CDR1 SGHKS and CDR2 YYEKEE come from the germline V gene (reference sequence). The CDR3 covers 15 residues. In DNA, the CDR3 is TGTGCCAGCAGCTTCGGGGGGGCGCTTAACTATGGCTACACCTTC. Residues: CASSFGGALNYGYTF.

CDR3 in amino acids: CASTTGTHPTDTQYF. Written as DNA, the CDR3 is TGTGCCAGCACCACCGGGACACACCCCACAGATACGCAGTATTTT. This chain links TRBV9 with TRBJ2-3, with TRBD1 as a possible D gene (6 bases). The germline V and J ends were trimmed by 6 bases and 2 bases, with 16 bases remaining between them. The CDR3 has 15 residues. Per germline, CDR1 SGDLS and CDR2 YYNGEE. Full variable domain (remainder filled in from reference TRBV9 and TRBJ2-3): DSGVTQTPKHLITATGQRVTLRCSPRSGDLSVYWYQQSLDQGLQFLIQYYNGEERAKGNILERFSAQQFPDLHSELNLSSLELGDSALYFCASTTGTHPTDTQYFGPGTRLTVL.

The rearrangement joins TRBV11-1 to TRBJ2-5; 10 bases fit TRBD1. Germline lookup yields CDR1 SGHAT and CDR2 FQDESV (reference sequence). J was trimmed by 0 bases and V by 6 bases; bases with no gene match: 4. The CDR3 runs 15 residues. CDR3 protein: CASSSGTGDQETQYF. The DNA for the CDR3 is TGTGCCAGCAGTTCCGGGACAGGGGACCAAGAGACCCAGTACTTC.

The chain joins TRBV19 to TRBJ2-3, with D perhaps TRBD2 (6 bases). This CDR3 region has 13 residues. Trimming removed 5 bases at V and 4 bases at J, with 10 bases between. In germline, CDR1 is LNHDA, CDR2 SQIVND (reference sequence). CDR3 sequence: CASSVGLSDTQYF. The CDR3 nucleotides read TGTGCCAGTAGTGTGGGACTCTCAGATACGCAGTATTTT.

The chain links TRBV6-1 to TRBJ1-1, with unresolved D. CDR3 length: 16 residues. Per the germline V gene, CDR1 is MNHNS and CDR2 is SASEGT. V lost 2 bases and J 1 base, leaving 14 bases between the germline ends. CDR3 sequence: CASSEYPPEPNTEAFF. The CDR3 nucleotides read TGTGCCAGCAGTGAATACCCCCCGGAGCCGAACACTGAAGCTTTCTTT.

By its share, this clone is medium-sized. The V call is TRBV7-8, the J call TRBJ1-4; 7 nucleotides match TRBD1. The V gene's germline CDR1 is SGHVS and CDR2 FQNEAQ. The CDR3 spans 13 residues. Trimming took 4 bases from V and 7 from J; bases not matched to a gene: 3. CDR3 loop: CASSYGTAEKLFF. CDR3 in DNA: TGTGCCAGCAGCTACGGGACAGCTGAAAAACTGTTTTTT. Full variable domain (rest looked up from reference TRBV7-8 and TRBJ1-4): GAGVSQSPRYKVAKRGQDVALRCDPISGHVSLFWYQQALGQGPEFLTYFQNEAQLDKSGLPSDRFFAERPEGSVSTLKIQRTQQEDSAVYLCASSYGTAEKLFFGSGTQLSVL.